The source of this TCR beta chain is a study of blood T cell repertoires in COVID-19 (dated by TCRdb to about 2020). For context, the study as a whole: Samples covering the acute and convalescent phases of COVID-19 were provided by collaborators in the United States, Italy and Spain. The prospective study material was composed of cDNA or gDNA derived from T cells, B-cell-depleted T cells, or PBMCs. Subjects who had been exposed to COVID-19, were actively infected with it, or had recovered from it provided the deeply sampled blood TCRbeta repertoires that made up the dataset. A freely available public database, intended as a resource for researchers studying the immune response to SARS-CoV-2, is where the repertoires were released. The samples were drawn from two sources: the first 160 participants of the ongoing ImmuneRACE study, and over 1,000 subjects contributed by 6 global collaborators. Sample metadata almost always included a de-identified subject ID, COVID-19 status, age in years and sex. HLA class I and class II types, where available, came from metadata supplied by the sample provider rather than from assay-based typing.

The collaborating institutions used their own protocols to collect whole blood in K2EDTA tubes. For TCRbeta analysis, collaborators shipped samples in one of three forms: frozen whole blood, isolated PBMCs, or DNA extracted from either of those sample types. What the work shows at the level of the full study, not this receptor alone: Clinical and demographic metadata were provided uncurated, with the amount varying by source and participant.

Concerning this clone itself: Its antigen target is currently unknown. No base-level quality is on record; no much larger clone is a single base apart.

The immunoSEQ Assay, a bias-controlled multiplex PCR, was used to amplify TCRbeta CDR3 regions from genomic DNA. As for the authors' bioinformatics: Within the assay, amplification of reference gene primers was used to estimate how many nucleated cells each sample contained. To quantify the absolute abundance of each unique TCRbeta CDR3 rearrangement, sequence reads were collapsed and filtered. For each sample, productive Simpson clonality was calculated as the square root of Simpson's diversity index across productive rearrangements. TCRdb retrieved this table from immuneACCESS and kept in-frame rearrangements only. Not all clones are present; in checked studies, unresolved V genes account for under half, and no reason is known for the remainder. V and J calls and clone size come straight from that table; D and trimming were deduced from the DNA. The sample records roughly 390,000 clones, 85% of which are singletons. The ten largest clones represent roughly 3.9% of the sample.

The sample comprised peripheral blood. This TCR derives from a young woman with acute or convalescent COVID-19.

CDR3 protein: CASSMLDSRNLNTEAFF. The nucleotides are TGCGCCAGCAGCATGTTGGACAGCAGGAATCTGAACACTGAAGCTTTCTTT. This chain joins TRBV5-1 to TRBJ1-1, and the D gene may be TRBD1, 6 bases matching. The CDR3 spans 17 residues, from the cysteine through the phenylalanine. Here the CDR3 DNA is all that survives: 51 bases in frame from base 1. From a lookup of the germline V gene, CDR1 and CDR2 are SGHRS and YFSETQ. Trimming removed 4 bases from V and 0 bases from J, leaving 19 bases between the germline ends.